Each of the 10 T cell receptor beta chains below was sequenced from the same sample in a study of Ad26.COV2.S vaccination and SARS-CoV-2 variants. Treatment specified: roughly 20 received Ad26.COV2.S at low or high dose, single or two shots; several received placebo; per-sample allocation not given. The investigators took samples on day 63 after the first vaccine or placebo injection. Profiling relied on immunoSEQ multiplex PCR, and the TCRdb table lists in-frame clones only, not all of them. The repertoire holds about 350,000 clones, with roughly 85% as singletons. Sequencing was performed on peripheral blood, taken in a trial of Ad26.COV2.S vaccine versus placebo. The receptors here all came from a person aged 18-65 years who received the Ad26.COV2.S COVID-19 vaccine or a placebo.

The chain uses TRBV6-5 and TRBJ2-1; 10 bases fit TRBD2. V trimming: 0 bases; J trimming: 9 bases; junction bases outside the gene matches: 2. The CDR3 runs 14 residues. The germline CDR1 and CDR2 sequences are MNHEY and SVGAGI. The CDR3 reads CASSYSGLALEQFF. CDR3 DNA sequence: TGTGCCAGCAGTTACTCGGGACTAGCGCTTGAGCAGTTCTTC.

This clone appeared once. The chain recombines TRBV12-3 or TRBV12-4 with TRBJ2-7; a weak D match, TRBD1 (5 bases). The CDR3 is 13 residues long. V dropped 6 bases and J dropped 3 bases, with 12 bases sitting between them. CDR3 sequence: CASRKQDIYEQYF. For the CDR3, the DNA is TGTGCCAGCAGGAAACAGGATATCTACGAGCAGTACTTC.

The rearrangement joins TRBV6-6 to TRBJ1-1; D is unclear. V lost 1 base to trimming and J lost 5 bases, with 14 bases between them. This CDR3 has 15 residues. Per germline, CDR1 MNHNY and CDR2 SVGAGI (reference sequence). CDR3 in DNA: TGTGCCAGCAGTTACTTCACCCCAGCGGGGACTGAAGCTTTCTTT. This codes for CASSYFTPAGTEAFF.

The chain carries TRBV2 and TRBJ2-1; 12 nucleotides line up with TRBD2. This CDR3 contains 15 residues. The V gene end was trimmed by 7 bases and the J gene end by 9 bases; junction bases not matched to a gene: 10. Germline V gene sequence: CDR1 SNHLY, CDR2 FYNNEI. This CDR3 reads CASITGTSGSGEQFF. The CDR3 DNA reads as TGTGCCAGCATAACCGGGACTAGCGGGTCCGGTGAGCAGTTCTTC.

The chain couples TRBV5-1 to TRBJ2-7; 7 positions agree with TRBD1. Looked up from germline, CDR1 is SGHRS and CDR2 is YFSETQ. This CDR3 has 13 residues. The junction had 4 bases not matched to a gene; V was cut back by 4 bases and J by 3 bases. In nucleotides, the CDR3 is TGCGCCAGCAGCCCCCAGGGGGACTACGAGCAGTACTTC. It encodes CASSPQGDYEQYF. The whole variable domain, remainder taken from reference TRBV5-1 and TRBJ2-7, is KAGVTQTPRYLIKTRGQQVTLSCSPISGHRSVSWYQQTPGQGLQFLFEYFSETQRNKGNFPGRFSGRQFSNSRSEMNVSTLELGDSALYLCASSPQGDYEQYFGPGTRLTVT.

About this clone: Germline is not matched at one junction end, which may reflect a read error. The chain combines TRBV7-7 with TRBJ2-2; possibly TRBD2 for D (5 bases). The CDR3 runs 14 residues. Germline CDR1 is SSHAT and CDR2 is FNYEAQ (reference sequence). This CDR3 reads CASSSLRGTGELFF. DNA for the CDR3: TGTGCTAGCAGCTCCCTCCGGGGAACCGGGGAGCTGTTTTTT.

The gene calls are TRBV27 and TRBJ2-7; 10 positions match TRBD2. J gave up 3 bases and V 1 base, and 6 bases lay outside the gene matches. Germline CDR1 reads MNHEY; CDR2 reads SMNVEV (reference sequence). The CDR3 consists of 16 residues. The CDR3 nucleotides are TGTGCCAGCAGTTTATTCCCTAGCGGGGGTTTCTACGAGCAGTACTTC. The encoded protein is CASSLFPSGGFYEQYF.

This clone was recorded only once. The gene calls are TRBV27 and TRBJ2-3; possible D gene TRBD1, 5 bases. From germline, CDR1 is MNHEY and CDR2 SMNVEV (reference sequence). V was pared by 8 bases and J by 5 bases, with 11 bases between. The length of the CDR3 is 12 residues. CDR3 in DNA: TGTGCCAGCGGATTTAGGGGAGATACGCAGTATTTT. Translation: CASGFRGDTQYF.

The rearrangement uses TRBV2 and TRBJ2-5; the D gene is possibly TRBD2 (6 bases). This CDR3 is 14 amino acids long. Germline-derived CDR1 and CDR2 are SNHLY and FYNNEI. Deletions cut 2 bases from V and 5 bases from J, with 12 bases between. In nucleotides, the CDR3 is TGTGCCAGCAGTGAACAGGGTGGGGGGGAGACCCAGTACTTC. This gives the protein CASSEQGGGETQYF. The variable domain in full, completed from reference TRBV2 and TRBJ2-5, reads EPEVTQTPSHQVTQMGQEVILRCVPISNHLYFYWYRQILGQKVEFLVSFYNNEISEKSEIFDDQFSVERPDGSNFTLKIRSTKLEDSAMYFCASSEQGGGETQYFGPGTRLLVL.

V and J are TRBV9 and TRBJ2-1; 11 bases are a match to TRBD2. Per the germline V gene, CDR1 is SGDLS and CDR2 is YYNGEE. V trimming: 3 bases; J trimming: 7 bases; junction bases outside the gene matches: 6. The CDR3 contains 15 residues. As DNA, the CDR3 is TGTGCCAGCAGCGCACTAGCGGGAGAGAAGAATGAGCAGTTCTTC. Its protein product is CASSALAGEKNEQFF.